These 19 T cell receptor beta chains came from one sample sequenced in a study of early T cells in non-severe SARS-CoV-2 infection. TCRdb redid the calling of the 5' RACE reads with MiXCR, one entry per CDR3 protein. The repertoire holds some 39,000 distinct CDR3 sequences, with around 7.8% as singletons. Material for sequencing was whole blood. The receptors come from an adult who was a healthcare worker with PCR-confirmed SARS-CoV-2 infection or an uninfected control (not recorded which).

This clonotype was observed a few times. V gene TRBV4-3 combines with J gene TRBJ2-7, with 11 bases matching TRBD1. V was pared by 0 bases and J by 3 bases, with 4 bases of the junction left unmatched. This CDR3 contains 16 residues. Germline assignment: CDR1 LGHNA and CDR2 YSLEER. CDR3 sequence (DNA): TGCGCCAGCAGCCAAGAACCCGGGACAGGGGGCTACGAGCAGTACTTC. As protein: CASSQEPGTGGYEQYF.

This clonotype was seen ten or more times. The chain recombines TRBV19 with TRBJ1-2, with a weak D call TRBD1 (5 bases). CDR1 LNHDA and CDR2 SQIVND come from the germline V gene (reference sequence). Trimming shortened V by 6 bases and J by 2 bases, and 10 bases separated the two germline ends. The length of the CDR3 is 13 residues. The CDR3 loop reads CASSIRGNYGYTF. CDR3 sequence (DNA): TGTGCCAGTAGCATACGGGGGAACTATGGCTACACCTTC.

This clonotype has ten or more counts. V is TRBV6-5 and J is TRBJ1-4, with D possibly being TRBD1 (6 bases). The germline V gene encodes CDR1 MNHEY and CDR2 SVGAGI. This CDR3 has 16 amino acids. Trimming pared 0 bases from V and 0 bases from J, leaving 8 bases between. The CDR3 protein is CASSYSWTATNEKLFF. In nucleotides, the CDR3 is TGTGCCAGCAGTTACTCGTGGACAGCAACTAATGAAAAACTGTTTTTT.

CDR3 residues: CSARQLARDRFTQYF. As DNA, the CDR3 is TGCAGTGCTAGACAACTAGCGCGGGACCGTTTTACGCAGTATTTT. The V and J genes are TRBV20-1 and TRBJ2-3, with 7 bases fitting TRBD2. The CDR3 length is 15 residues. Germline assignment: CDR1 DFQATT and CDR2 SNEGSKA (reference sequence). The V and J ends lost 2 bases and 8 bases, in that order; junction bases with no gene match: 13.

This clonotype came up many times. The chain carries TRBV24-1 and TRBJ2-4; 7 positions agree with TRBD1. The J segment lost 2 bases and the V segment lost 7 bases, leaving 1 base of the junction unmatched. The CDR3 is 13 amino acids. Germline lookup yields CDR1 KGHDR and CDR2 SFDVKD. This chain's CDR3 is CATRDRTKNIQYF. The DNA for the CDR3 is TGTGCCACCAGGGACAGGACCAAAAACATTCAGTACTTC.

This chain joins TRBV15 and TRBJ1-1; D gene unclear. This CDR3 contains 12 residues. Germline CDR1 is LNHNV and CDR2 is YYDKDF (reference sequence). Trimming took off 5 bases at V and 0 bases at J, with 4 bases between the two ends. CDR3 DNA: TGTGCCACCAGCTTATTGAACACTGAAGCTTTCTTT. This encodes CATSLLNTEAFF.

The sample holds many counts of this clonotype. The genes are TRBV28 and TRBJ1-3; D remains ambiguous. The CDR3 is 12 residues long. The germline V gene has CDR1 MDHEN and CDR2 SYDVKM. The V and J ends lost 6 bases and 4 bases respectively, with 7 bases between them. The CDR3 bases are TGTGCCAGCAGAAACATCGGAAACACCATATATTTT. It is translated as CASRNIGNTIYF.

The chain employs TRBV6-2 or TRBV6-3 and TRBJ1-2; no definite D call. The V gene lost 4 bases and the J gene lost 3 bases, with 9 bases spanning the gap. The CDR3 has 13 residues. CDR1 and CDR2 (germline): MNHEY, SVGEGT. CDR3 region: CASSFGADYGYTF. In DNA, the CDR3 is TGTGCCAGCAGTTTCGGTGCAGACTATGGCTACACCTTC.

This clonotype was observed a handful of times. The chain employs TRBV7-9 and TRBJ2-3; 15 bases are shared with TRBD2. Germline V gives CDR1 SEHNR, CDR2 FQNEAQ (reference sequence). V trimming: 5 bases; J trimming: 4 bases; junction bases outside the gene matches: 22. The CDR3 loop spans 22 amino acids. The CDR3 reads CASSSTGTSGGLTYIPPDTQYF. CDR3 nucleotides: TGTGCCAGCAGCAGTACCGGGACTAGCGGGGGGTTAACTTATATCCCCCCAGATACGCAGTATTTT.

This clonotype was recorded at least ten times. This chain connects TRBV6-5 to TRBJ1-1, with D uncertain. The germline V and J ends were trimmed by 5 bases and 2 bases, with 12 bases remaining between them. The CDR3 runs 14 residues. In germline, CDR1 is MNHEY, CDR2 SVGAGI. CDR3 loop: CASSLSFLNTEAFF. The CDR3 DNA follows: TGTGCCAGCAGTCTCAGCTTCTTAAACACTGAAGCTTTCTTT.

This clonotype has ten or more counts. The chain is built from TRBV5-1 and TRBJ2-7; the match to TRBD1 covers 7 bases. CDR3 size: 13 residues. J gave up 3 bases and V 4 bases, and 4 bases lay outside the gene matches. Per germline, CDR1 SGHRS and CDR2 YFSETQ. CDR3 amino acids: CASSPGQIYEQYF. In nucleotides, the CDR3 is TGCGCCAGCAGCCCGGGACAGATCTACGAGCAGTACTTC. Full variable domain (remainder filled in from reference TRBV5-1 and TRBJ2-7): KAGVTQTPRYLIKTRGQQVTLSCSPISGHRSVSWYQQTPGQGLQFLFEYFSETQRNKGNFPGRFSGRQFSNSRSEMNVSTLELGDSALYLCASSPGQIYEQYFGPGTRLTVT.

This clonotype was recorded at least ten times. V gene TRBV20-1 combines with J gene TRBJ2-7; D ambiguous. CDR3 length equals 12 residues. V lost 3 bases to trimming and J lost 7 bases, with 13 bases between them. Per germline, CDR1 DFQATT and CDR2 SNEGSKA (reference sequence). This CDR3 is CSASAKSREQYF. The CDR3 DNA is TGCAGTGCTAGCGCCAAGTCTCGAGAGCAGTACTTC.

The chain uses TRBV7-2 and TRBJ1-3; possibly TRBD1 for D (5 bases). Germline CDR1 is SGHTA and CDR2 is FQGNSA. V was clipped by 3 bases and J by 4 bases, with 13 bases between them. The CDR3 sequence is 15 residues long. CDR3 DNA: TGTGCCAGCAGCTTTGCAGGGTCCGGGGGAAACACCATATATTTT. Protein product: CASSFAGSGGNTIYF. The whole variable domain, remainder taken from reference TRBV7-2 and TRBJ1-3, is GAGVSQSPSNKVTEKGKDVELRCDPISGHTALYWYRQSLGQGLEFLIYFQGNSAPDKSGLPSDRFSAERTGGSVSTLTIQRTQQEDSAVYLCASSFAGSGGNTIYFGEGSWLTVV.

The chain joins TRBV6-2 or TRBV6-3 to TRBJ1-1; 10 nucleotides line up with TRBD1. CDR1 is MNHEY and CDR2 is SVGEGT in the germline V gene. The V segment lost 6 bases and the J segment 6 bases; nucleotides outside the gene matches: 13. This CDR3 has 16 residues. CDR3: CASSTTRTGGESEAFF. For the CDR3, the DNA is TGTGCCAGCAGCACTACCCGGACAGGGGGAGAATCTGAAGCTTTCTTT.

This clonotype was detected only a few times. The CDR3 sequence: CSARPGGSRTDTQYF. The CDR3 DNA reads TGCAGTGCTCGCCCGGGGGGGTCGAGGACAGATACGCAGTATTTT. This chain joins TRBV20-1 and TRBJ2-3, with TRBD2 matching 8 bases. The CDR3 runs to 15 residues. Germline V lookup: CDR1 DFQATT, CDR2 SNEGSKA (reference sequence). Germline trimming cut 5 bases from V and 3 bases from J; bases unmatched to any gene: 10.

On this clonotype: A read error is possible here, since a much larger clone lies one base away. The J gene is TRBJ2-4, the V gene TRBV3-1, with D maybe TRBD2 (6 bases). This CDR3 is 15 amino acids long. Germline lookup yields CDR1 LGHDT and CDR2 YNNKEL (reference sequence). CDR3 sequence: CASSQEGGLRNIQCF. The CDR3 coding sequence is TGTGCCAGCAGCCAAGAGGGGGGTCTTAGAAACATTCAGTGCTTC.

Many counts were recorded for this clonotype. This may come from a read error, since a much larger clone is one base off. The V and J genes are TRBV3-1 and TRBJ2-7; D not resolved. Trimming cost V 6 bases and J 0 bases, with 3 bases left between them. The CDR3 loop spans 11 amino acids. Per the germline V gene, CDR1 is LGHDT and CDR2 is YNNKEL (reference sequence). CDR3: CASSHSYEQYF. The CDR3 nucleotides read TGTGCCAGCAGTCACTCCTACGAGCAGTACTTC.

This chain joins TRBV7-2 and TRBJ2-1; D might be TRBD2 (5 bases). Germline V gives CDR1 SGHTA, CDR2 FQGNSA. V shed 2 bases and J shed 9 bases, with 14 bases lying between them. The CDR3 has 14 residues. The CDR3 region has the DNA TGTGCCAGCAGCTTAATGAGGGATCCCTCTGAGCAGTTCTTC. Its translation is CASSLMRDPSEQFF.

Only a few counts were recorded for this clonotype. CDR3 region: CASSFLGSQYF. CDR3 nucleotide sequence: TGTGCCAGCAGCTTCCTAGGTTCCCAGTACTTC. The gene calls are TRBV7-8 and TRBJ2-5, with no clear D. The CDR3 covers 11 residues. Germline V gene data show CDR1 as SGHVS and CDR2 as FQNEAQ. Trimming removed 3 bases at V and 9 bases at J, with 8 bases between. The variable domain in full, completed from reference TRBV7-8 and TRBJ2-5, reads GAGVSQSPRYKVAKRGQDVALRCDPISGHVSLFWYQQALGQGPEFLTYFQNEAQLDKSGLPSDRFFAERPEGSVSTLKIQRTQQEDSAVYLCASSFLGSQYFGPGTRLLVL.